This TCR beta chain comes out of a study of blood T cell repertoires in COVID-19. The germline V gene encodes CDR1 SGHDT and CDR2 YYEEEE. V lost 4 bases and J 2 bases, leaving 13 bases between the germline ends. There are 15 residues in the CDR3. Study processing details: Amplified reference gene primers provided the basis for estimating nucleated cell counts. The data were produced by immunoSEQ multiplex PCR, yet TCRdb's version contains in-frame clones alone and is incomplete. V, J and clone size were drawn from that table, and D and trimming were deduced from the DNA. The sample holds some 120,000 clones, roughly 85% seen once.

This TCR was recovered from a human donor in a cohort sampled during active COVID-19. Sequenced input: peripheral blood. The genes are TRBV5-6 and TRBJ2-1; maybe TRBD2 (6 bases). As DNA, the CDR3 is TGTGCCAGCAGCCGGAGGGTAGTCGCCTACAATGAGCAGTTCTTC. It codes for CASSRRVVAYNEQFF. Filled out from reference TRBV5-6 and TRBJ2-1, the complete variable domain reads DAGVTQSPTHLIKTRGQQVTLRCSPKSGHDTVSWYQQALGQGPQFIFQYYEEEERQRGNFPDRFSGHQFPNYSSELNVNALLLGDSALYLCASSRRVVAYNEQFFGPGTRLTVL.